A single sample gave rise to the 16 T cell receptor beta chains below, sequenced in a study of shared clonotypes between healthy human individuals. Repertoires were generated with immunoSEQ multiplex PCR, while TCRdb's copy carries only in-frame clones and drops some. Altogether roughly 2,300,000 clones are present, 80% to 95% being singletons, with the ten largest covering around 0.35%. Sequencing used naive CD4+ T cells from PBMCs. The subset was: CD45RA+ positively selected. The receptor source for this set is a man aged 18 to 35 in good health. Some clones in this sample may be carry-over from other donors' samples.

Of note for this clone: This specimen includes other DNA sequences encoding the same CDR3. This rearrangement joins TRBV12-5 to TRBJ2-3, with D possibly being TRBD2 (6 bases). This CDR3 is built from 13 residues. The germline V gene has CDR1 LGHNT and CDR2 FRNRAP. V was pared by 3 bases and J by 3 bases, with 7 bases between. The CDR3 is CASGFAGTDTQYF. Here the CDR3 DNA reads TGTGCTAGTGGTTTCGCGGGGACAGATACGCAGTATTTT.

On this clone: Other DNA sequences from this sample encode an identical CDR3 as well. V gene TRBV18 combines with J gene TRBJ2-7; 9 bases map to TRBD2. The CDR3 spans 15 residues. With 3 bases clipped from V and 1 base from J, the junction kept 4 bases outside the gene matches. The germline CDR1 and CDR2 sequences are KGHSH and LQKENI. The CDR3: CASSPLAGASYEQYF. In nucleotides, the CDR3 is TGTGCCAGCTCACCTTTAGCGGGAGCTTCCTACGAGCAGTACTTC.

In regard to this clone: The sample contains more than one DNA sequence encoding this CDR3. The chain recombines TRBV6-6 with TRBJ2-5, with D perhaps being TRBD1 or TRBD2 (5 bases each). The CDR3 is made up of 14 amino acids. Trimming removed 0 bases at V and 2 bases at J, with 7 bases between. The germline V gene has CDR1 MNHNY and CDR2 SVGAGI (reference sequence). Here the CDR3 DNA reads TGTGCCAGCAGTTACTCGAGGGGACAAGAGACCCAGTACTTC. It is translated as CASSYSRGQETQYF.

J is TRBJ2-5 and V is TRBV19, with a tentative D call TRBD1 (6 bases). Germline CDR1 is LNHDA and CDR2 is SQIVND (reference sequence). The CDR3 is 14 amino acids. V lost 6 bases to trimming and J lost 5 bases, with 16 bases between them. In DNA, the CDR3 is TGTGCCAGTAGCCCCACAGGGATGGGGGAGACCCAGTACTTC. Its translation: CASSPTGMGETQYF.

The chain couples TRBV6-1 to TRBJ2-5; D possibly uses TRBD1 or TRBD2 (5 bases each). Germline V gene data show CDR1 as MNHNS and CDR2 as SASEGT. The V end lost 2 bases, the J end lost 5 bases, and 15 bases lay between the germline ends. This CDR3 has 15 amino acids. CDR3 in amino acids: CASSEWGSGRETQYF. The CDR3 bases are TGTGCCAGCAGTGAATGGGGCAGCGGCCGGGAGACCCAGTACTTC.

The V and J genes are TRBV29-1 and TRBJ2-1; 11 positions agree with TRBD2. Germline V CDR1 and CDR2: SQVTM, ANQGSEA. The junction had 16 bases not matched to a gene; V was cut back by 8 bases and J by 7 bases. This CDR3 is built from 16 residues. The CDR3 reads CSFSPTSGISWNEQFF. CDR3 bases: TGCAGCTTCTCCCCGACTAGCGGGATAAGCTGGAATGAGCAGTTCTTC.

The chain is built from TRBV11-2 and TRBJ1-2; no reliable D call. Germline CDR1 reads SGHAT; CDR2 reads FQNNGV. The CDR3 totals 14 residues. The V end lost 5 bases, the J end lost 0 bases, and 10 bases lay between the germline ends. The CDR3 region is CASSPGQANYGYTF. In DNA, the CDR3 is TGTGCCAGCAGCCCCGGTCAGGCTAACTATGGCTACACCTTC. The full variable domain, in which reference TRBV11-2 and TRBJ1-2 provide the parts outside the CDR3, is EAGVAQSPRYKIIEKRQSVAFWCNPISGHATLYWYQQILGQGPKLLIQFQNNGVVDDSQLPKDRFSAERLKGVDSTLKIQPAKLEDSAVYLCASSPGQANYGYTFGSGTRLTVV.

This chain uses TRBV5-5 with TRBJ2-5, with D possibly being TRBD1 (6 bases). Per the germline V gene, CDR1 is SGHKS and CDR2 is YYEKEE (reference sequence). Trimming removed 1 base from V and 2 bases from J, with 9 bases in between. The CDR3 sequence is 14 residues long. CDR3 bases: TGTGCCAGCAGCTTGCTCGGACAGCAAGAGACCCAGTACTTC. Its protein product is CASSLLGQQETQYF.

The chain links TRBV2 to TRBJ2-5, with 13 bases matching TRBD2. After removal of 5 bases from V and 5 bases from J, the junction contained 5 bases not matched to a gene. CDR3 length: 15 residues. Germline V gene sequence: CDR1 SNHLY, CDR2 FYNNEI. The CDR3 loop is CASSPGLAGAETQYF. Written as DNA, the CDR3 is TGTGCCAGCAGTCCCGGACTAGCGGGAGCCGAGACCCAGTACTTC. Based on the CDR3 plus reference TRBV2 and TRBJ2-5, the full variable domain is EPEVTQTPSHQVTQMGQEVILRCVPISNHLYFYWYRQILGQKVEFLVSFYNNEISEKSEIFDDQFSVERPDGSNFTLKIRSTKLEDSAMYFCASSPGLAGAETQYFGPGTRLLVL.

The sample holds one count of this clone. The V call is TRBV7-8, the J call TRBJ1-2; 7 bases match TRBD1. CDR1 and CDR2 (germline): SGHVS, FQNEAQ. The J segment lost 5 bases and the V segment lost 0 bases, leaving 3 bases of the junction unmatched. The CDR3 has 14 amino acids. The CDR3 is CASSLAETGYGYTF. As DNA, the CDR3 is TGTGCCAGCAGCTTAGCTGAGACAGGGTATGGCTACACCTTC.

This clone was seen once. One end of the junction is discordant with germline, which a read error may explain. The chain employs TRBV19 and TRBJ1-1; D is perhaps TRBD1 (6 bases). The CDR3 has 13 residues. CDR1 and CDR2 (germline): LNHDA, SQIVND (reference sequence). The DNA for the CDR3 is TGTGCCAGTAGTATAGTAGGGGACACTGAAGCTTCCTTT. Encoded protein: CASSIVGDTEASF.

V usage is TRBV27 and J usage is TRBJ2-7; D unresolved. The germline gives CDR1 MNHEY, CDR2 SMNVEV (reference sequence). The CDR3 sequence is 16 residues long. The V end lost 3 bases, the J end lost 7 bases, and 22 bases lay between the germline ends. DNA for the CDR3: TGTGCCAGCAGTTTGGATGGGATCCAACGATCTACGGAGCAGTACTTC. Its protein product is CASSLDGIQRSTEQYF.

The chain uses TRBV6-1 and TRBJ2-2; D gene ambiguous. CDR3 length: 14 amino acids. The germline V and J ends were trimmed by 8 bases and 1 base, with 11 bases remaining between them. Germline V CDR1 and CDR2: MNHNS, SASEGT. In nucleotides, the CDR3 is TGTGCCAGCGCCATCCCTCTGAACACCGGGGAGCTGTTTTTT. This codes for CASAIPLNTGELFF.

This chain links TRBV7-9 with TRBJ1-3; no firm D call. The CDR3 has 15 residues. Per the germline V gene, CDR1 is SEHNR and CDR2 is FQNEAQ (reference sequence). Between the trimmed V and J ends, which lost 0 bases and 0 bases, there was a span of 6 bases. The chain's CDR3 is CASSLAPVSGNTIYF. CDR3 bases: TGTGCCAGCAGCTTAGCCCCAGTCTCTGGAAACACCATATATTTT.

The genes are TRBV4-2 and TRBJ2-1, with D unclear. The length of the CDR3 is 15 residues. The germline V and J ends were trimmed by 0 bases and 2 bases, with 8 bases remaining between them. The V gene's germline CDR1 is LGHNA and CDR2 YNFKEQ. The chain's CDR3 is CASSQEPTPYNEQFF. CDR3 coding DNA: TGTGCCAGCAGCCAAGAACCAACCCCCTACAATGAGCAGTTCTTC.

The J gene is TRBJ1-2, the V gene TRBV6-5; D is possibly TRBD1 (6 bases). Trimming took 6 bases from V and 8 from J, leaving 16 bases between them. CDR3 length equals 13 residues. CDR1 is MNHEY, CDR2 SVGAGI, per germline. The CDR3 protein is CASRSTGLRGYTF. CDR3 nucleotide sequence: TGTGCCAGCAGATCGACAGGCCTAAGAGGCTACACCTTC.